These 10 T cell receptor beta chains came from one sample sequenced in a study of blood T cells in healthy people across ages. It was with a sample-barcoded 5' primer and a J-beta primer mix that a second PCR of about 6 to 12 cycles was run. Each CDR3 protein gets one entry after TCRdb re-called the 5' RACE reads with MiXCR. The data contain roughly 500,000 distinct CDR3 sequences, roughly 29% of them singletons. Material: blood. Source of these receptors: a woman aged 65 to 85 in good health.

The gene calls are TRBV10-3 and TRBJ1-6; D possibly corresponds to TRBD1 (6 bases). The CDR3 has 14 amino acids. Per the germline V gene, CDR1 is ENHRY and CDR2 is SYGVKD. Deletions cut 3 bases from V and 7 bases from J, with 10 bases between. As DNA, the CDR3 is TGTGCCATCAGTGATGGCAGGGGAAATTCACCCCTCCACTTT. This encodes CAISDGRGNSPLHF.

Only a few counts were recorded for this clonotype. The chain is built from TRBV6-5 and TRBJ1-6; D not certain. Trimming took off 0 bases at V and 6 bases at J, with 12 bases between the two ends. This CDR3 region has 16 residues. Looked up from germline, CDR1 is MNHEY and CDR2 is SVGAGI. Here the CDR3 DNA reads TGTGCCAGCAGTTACTCGGGCCCAACCATTAATTCACCCCTCCACTTT. Translated: CASSYSGPTINSPLHF.

Here the CDR3 DNA reads TGCGCCACCACCGACGGGACCACGAACACCGGGGAGCTGTTTTTT. Translation gives CATTDGTTNTGELFF. The chain combines TRBV5-1 with TRBJ2-2; D is perhaps TRBD1 or TRBD2 (5 bases each). This CDR3 has 15 residues. Trimming pared 9 bases from V and 0 bases from J, leaving 15 bases between. Germline CDR1 is SGHRS and CDR2 is YFSETQ.

V is TRBV20-1 and J is TRBJ1-1, with D perhaps TRBD1 (6 bases). V lost 6 bases, J lost 3 bases, and 20 bases lay in between. Germline V lookup: CDR1 DFQATT, CDR2 SNEGSKA (reference sequence). The CDR3 is 15 residues long. The CDR3 DNA is TGCAGTGCACCCGCCCTGACAGGATTCGACACTGAAGCTTTCTTT. Encoded protein: CSAPALTGFDTEAFF.

This clonotype showed up just a few times. The V and J genes are TRBV7-9 and TRBJ2-5; D possibly corresponds to TRBD2 (7 bases). V was cut by 10 bases and J by 0 bases, with 15 bases left in between. CDR1 SEHNR and CDR2 FQNEAQ come from the germline V gene (reference sequence). The CDR3 has 14 residues. This CDR3 reads CAIGRGGDQETQYF. The CDR3 nucleotides read TGTGCCATCGGAAGGGGGGGGGACCAAGAGACCCAGTACTTC.

This clonotype was found a few times. A junction boundary mismatches the germline segment, possibly from a read error. The rearrangement uses TRBV7-2 and TRBJ1-2; D perhaps matches TRBD1 (5 bases). The V gene's germline CDR1 is SGHTA and CDR2 FQGNSA. This CDR3 region has 15 residues. The CDR3 DNA reads TGTGCCAGCAGCTTAATGATAGAGGGGCCCTATGACTACACCTTC. Amino acid sequence: CASSLMIEGPYDYTF.

Only a few counts were recorded for this clonotype. The rearrangement links TRBV7-9 to TRBJ2-5, with a tentative D call TRBD1 (5 bases). Trimming removed 2 bases at V and 1 base at J, with 8 bases between. The germline V gene has CDR1 SEHNR and CDR2 FQNEAQ (reference sequence). This CDR3 region has 14 residues. Here the CDR3 reads CASSLIGAQETQYF. CDR3 DNA: TGTGCCAGCAGCTTAATTGGGGCCCAAGAGACCCAGTACTTC.

The chain couples TRBV11-2 to TRBJ1-1, with D possibly TRBD1 on 6 matching bases. Germline lookup yields CDR1 SGHAT and CDR2 FQNNGV. The CDR3 is 12 amino acids. The V end lost 7 bases, the J end lost 5 bases, and 11 bases lay between the germline ends. The CDR3 reads CASNQGGTEAFF. The CDR3 nucleotides read TGTGCCAGCAACCAAGGGGGGACTGAAGCTTTCTTT.

The V and J genes are TRBV7-8 and TRBJ1-6; D not certain. The CDR3 totals 14 residues. Germline assignment: CDR1 SGHVS and CDR2 FQNEAQ. Trimming took off 3 bases at V and 0 bases at J, with 3 bases between the two ends. The CDR3: CASSLLSYNSPLHF. The CDR3 DNA reads TGTGCCAGCAGCTTGCTCTCCTATAATTCACCCCTCCACTTT.

There are many counts of this clonotype. V usage is TRBV29-1 and J usage is TRBJ2-5, with D perhaps being TRBD1 or TRBD2 (5 bases each). Trimming stripped 1 base from V and 5 bases from J, with 11 bases between. Germline values: CDR1 SQVTM, CDR2 ANQGSEA. The CDR3 consists of 13 residues. The CDR3 region has the DNA TGCAGCGTTGAAGTATCTTGGGGGGAGACCCAGTACTTC. Translated, it gives CSVEVSWGETQYF.